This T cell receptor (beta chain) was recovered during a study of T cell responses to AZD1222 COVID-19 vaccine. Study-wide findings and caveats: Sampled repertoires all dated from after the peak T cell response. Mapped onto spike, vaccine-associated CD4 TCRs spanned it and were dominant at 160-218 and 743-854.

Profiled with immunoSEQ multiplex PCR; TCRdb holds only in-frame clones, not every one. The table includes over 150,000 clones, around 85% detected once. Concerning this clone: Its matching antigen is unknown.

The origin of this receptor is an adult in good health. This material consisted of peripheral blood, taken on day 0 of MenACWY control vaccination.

The CDR3 protein is CASSQNRLGTDTQYF. In DNA, the CDR3 is TGTGCCAGCAGCCAGAACCGTCTTGGCACAGATACGCAGTATTTT. The rearrangement joins TRBV5-6 to TRBJ2-3, with D uncertain. The CDR3 is 15 amino acids. CDR1 and CDR2 from the germline V gene are SGHDT and YYEEEE. V lost 4 bases and J 1 base, leaving 13 bases between the germline ends.